This TCR beta chain was recorded in a study of T cells in Graves' hyperthyroidism and ophthalmopathy. RNA transcripts gave rise to amplified TCR beta CDR3 regions. In the first-round RT-PCR of the TCR CDR3, the HTBI primer set was used. TCRdb re-derived calls from the multiplex PCR reads in MiXCR, one entry per CDR3 protein. The repertoire holds 300,000 to 500,000 distinct CDR3 sequences, under 15% seen once, with less than 35% in the top ten. The sequence came from a woman aged 25 to 45 with Graves' hyperthyroidism. Sequencing was done on a sample of blood.

The CDR3 protein is CASSKQGGNQPQHF. The CDR3, as DNA: TGTGCCAGCAGCAAACAGGGGGGCAATCAGCCCCAGCATTTT. The gene calls are TRBV6-1 and TRBJ1-5; 8 positions match TRBD1. The CDR3 runs 14 residues. The V gene end was trimmed by 6 bases and the J gene end by 2 bases; junction bases not matched to a gene: 3. Per germline, CDR1 MNHNS and CDR2 SASEGT.